The sequence of this T cell receptor (beta chain) was determined in a study of regulatory and conventional T cells in RAG deficiency (dated by TCRdb to about 2017). Regarding the research as a whole: The study used high-throughput TCR beta sequencing to compare repertoire diversity and composition of Treg, conventional CD4+ and CD8+ T cells between RAG-deficient patients and healthy controls. Broad study findings and their caveats: In Omenn syndrome patients, sorted CD25-high CD127-low cells may represent peripherally activated cells rather than bona fide Treg cells. In Omenn syndrome and CID/AS patients compared with controls, about 90-fold fewer unique TCR beta sequences were detected from Treg cells, versus approximately 9.7-fold fewer for other subsets. Some T-cell subset analyses were not done for some subjects. Shorter CDR3 lengths were found in all patient T-cell subsets, and >75% Treg-Tconv repertoire overlap at nucleotide and amino acid level was observed in Omenn syndrome patients. RAG-deficient patients showed markedly lower Shannon entropy and higher Simpson indices than control T-cell subpopulations.

Of note for this clone: This clone's antigen is unknown. No per-base quality is available; no much larger clone lies one base away.

Libraries were built with the immunoSEQ multiplex PCR assay. Genomic DNA from the sorted T-cell subsets was used to amplify rearranged TCR beta chain products, which were then sequenced. The study's own analysis went as follows. Repertoire diversity of productive TCR beta rearrangements was quantified using Shannon entropy and Simpson indices. To gauge clonal expansion, the frequencies of the 100 most abundant productive TCR beta clonotypes among total reads were added together. The TRB repertoires were scored with a self-reactivity index built on which amino acids appear at CDR3beta positions 6 and 7. Repertoire analyses used two-way ANOVA; flow cytometric analyses used Student t or Mann-Whitney tests. The table comes from immuneACCESS by way of TCRdb, which keeps in-frame sequences with V and J called. Part of the clones is missing from these tables; in studies checked, under half for an unresolved V gene and the rest for unknown reasons. Clonal size and the V and J genes are those of that table, whereas D and trimming came from the DNA. The sample table shows 45,000 or so clones, and approximately 90% are seen once. The ten largest account for 0.45% to 0.6% of the sample.

The germline V gene (reference sequence) gives CDR1 as MNHNY and CDR2 as SVGAGI. Deletion took 0 bases off V and 2 bases off J, with a span of 7 bases between the germline ends. Spanning cysteine to phenylalanine, the CDR3 consists of 14 amino acids. Only CDR3 DNA is held: 42 bases, read in frame from base 1. Before genomic DNA extraction, conventional CD4+ T cells were purified from blood as CD25-low CD127-high cells. Repertoire analyses used roughly 8 healthy control donors as the comparison group. These same data were also listed under a study on regulatory T cells. Per the second study: The multiplex PCR used 52 forward TRBV primers and 13 reverse TRBJ primers, with assay-based and computational corrections for amplification bias. Restricted unique TRB V-J pairs and skewed V and J gene usage were observed in patient repertoires, most markedly in regulatory T cells. The study compared T-cell receptor beta repertoires of sorted regulatory, conventional CD4+ and CD8+ T cells in CD3G-deficient patients with those in healthy controls. Peripheral blood mononuclear cells were isolated by Ficoll density separation. Rearranged TRB loci were amplified from genomic DNA by multiplex PCR within the immunoSEQ assay. TRB amplicons were sequenced on an Illumina HiSeq platform. Custom algorithms error-filtered the raw sequences and aligned the raw sequences to reference gene sequences, after which the immunoSEQ online tools were used for analysis. Frequencies of productive and nonproductive TRB rearrangements were assessed among unique sequences as well as among total sequences. Group comparisons used t tests, Mann-Whitney tests or two-way ANOVA run in Prism software.

The chain is made from TRBV6-6 and TRBJ1-2; tentative D gene TRBD1, with 5 bases matching. The sequence came from a human donor in good health. The sequenced material came from CD4+ effector T cells sorted from blood. The CDR3 protein is CASSYSTANYGYTF. The sequence in DNA is TGTGCCAGCAGTTACTCGACAGCGAACTATGGCTACACCTTC.